This TCR beta chain came from a study of kidney transplant recipient with SARS-CoV-2 infection. TCRdb re-called the reads through MiXCR, storing one row per CDR3 protein. This sample has some 220,000 distinct CDR3 sequences; less than 35% occur once, and the top ten carry roughly 7%. Concerning this clonotype itself: Being one base from a much bigger clone, this may be a read error. The CDR3 end shows no conserved phenylalanine or tryptophan, and so a read error is likely.

The CDR3 is 14 amino acids. V trimming: 6 bases; J trimming: 6 bases; junction bases outside the gene matches: 8. CDR1 and CDR2 from the germline V gene are MGHRA and YSYEKL. V gene TRBV4-1 combines with J gene TRBJ2-1, with 7 bases that match TRBD1. The TCR was taken from a young adult male patient who had COVID-19 and was a kidney transplant recipient. The graft donor may have given rise to some T cells. Sample: a blood sample, taken at baseline and between days 110 and 120 from a kidney transplant recipient. For the CDR3, the DNA is TGCGCCAGCAGGTCTACCCGGGACAGCAATGAGCAGTTCTTA. It yields the protein CASRSTRDSNEQFL.